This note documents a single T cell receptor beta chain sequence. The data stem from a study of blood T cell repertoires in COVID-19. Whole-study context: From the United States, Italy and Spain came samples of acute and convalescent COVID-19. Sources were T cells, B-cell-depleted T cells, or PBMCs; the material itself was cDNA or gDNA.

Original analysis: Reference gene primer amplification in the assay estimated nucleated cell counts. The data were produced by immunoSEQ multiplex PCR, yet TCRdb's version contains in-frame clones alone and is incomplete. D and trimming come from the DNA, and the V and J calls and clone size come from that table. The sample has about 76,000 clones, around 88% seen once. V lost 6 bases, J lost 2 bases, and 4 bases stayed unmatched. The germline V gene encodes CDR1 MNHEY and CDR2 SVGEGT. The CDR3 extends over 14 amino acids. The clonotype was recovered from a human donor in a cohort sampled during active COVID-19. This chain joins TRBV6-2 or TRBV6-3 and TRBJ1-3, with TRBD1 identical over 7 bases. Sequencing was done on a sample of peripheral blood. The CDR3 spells CASSWTGTGNTIYF. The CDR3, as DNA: TGTGCCAGCAGCTGGACAGGAACTGGAAACACCATATATTTT.